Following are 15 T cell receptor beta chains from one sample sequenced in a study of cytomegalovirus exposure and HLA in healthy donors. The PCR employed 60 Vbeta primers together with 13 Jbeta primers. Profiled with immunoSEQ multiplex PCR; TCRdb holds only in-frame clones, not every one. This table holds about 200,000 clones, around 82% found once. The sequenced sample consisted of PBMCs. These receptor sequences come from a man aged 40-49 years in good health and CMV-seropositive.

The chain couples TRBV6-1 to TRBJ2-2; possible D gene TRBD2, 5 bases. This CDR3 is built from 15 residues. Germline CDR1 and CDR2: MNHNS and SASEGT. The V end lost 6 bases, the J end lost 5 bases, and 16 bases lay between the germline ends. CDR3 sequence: CASSVARTGTGELFF. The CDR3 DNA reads TGTGCCAGCAGCGTAGCGAGGACGGGGACCGGGGAGCTGTTTTTT.

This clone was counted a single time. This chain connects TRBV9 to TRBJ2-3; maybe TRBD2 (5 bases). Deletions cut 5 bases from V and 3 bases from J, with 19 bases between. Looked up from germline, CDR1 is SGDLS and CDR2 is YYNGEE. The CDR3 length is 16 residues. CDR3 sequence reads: CASSSSSGRGTDTQYF. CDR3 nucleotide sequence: TGTGCCAGCAGTTCGAGCTCGGGAAGAGGAACAGATACGCAGTATTTT.

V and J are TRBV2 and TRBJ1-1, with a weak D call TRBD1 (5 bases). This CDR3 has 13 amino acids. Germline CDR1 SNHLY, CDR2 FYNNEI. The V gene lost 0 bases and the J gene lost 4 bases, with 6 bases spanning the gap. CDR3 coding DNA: TGTGCCAGCAGTGAAGCGGGGGGCACTGAAGCTTTCTTT. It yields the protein CASSEAGGTEAFF.

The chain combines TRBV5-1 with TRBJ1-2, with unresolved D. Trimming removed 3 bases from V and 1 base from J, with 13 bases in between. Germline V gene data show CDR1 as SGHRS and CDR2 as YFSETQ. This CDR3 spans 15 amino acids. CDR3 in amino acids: CASSSPGSYNYGYTF. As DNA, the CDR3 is TGCGCCAGCAGCTCCCCGGGATCTTATAACTATGGCTACACCTTC.

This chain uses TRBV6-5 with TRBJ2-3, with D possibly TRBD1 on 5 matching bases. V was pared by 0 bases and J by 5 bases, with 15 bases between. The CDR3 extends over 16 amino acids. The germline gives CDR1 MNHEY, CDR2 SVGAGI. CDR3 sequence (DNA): TGTGCCAGCAGTTACTCCCGGACAATAGCCAAAGATACGCAGTATTTT. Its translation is CASSYSRTIAKDTQYF.

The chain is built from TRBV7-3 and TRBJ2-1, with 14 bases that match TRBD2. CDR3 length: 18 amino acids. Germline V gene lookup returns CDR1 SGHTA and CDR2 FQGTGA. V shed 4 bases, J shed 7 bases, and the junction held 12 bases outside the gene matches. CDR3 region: CASSSPGLAGVSENEQFF. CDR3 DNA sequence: TGTGCCAGCAGCTCCCCGGGACTAGCGGGAGTAAGCGAGAATGAGCAGTTCTTC.

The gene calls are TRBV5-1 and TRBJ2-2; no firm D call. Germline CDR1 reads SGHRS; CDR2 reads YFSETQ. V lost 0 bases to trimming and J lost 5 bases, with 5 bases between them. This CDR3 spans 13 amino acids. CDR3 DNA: TGCGCCAGCAGCTTGGCAGTGACCGGGGAGCTGTTTTTT. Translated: CASSLAVTGELFF.

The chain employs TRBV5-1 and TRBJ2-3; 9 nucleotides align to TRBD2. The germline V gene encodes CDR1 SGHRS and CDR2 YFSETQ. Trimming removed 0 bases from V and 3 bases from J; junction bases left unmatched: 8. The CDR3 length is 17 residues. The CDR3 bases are TGCGCCAGCAGCTTGGGGCGCGGGAGGGCCCGGACAGATACGCAGTATTTT. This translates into CASSLGRGRARTDTQYF. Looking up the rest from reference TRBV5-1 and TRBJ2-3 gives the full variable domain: KAGVTQTPRYLIKTRGQQVTLSCSPISGHRSVSWYQQTPGQGLQFLFEYFSETQRNKGNFPGRFSGRQFSNSRSEMNVSTLELGDSALYLCASSLGRGRARTDTQYFGPGTRLTVL.

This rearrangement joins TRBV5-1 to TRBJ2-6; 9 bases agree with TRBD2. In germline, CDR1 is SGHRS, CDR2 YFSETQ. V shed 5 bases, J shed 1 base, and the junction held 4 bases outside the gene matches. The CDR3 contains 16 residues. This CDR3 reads CASRPGLASGANVLTF. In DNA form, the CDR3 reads TGCGCCAGCAGACCGGGACTAGCATCTGGGGCCAACGTCCTGACTTTC.

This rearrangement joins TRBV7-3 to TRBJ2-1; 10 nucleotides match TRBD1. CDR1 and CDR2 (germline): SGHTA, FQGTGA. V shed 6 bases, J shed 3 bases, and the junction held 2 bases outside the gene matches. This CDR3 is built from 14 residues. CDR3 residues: CASRGQGNYNEQFF. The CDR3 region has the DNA TGTGCCAGCAGGGGACAGGGGAACTACAATGAGCAGTTCTTC.

The CDR3 sequence: CASSFGQGANYGYTF. CDR3 DNA: TGTGCCAGCAGTTTTGGACAGGGAGCTAACTATGGCTACACCTTC. This sequence joins TRBV27 and TRBJ1-2; 8 bases are shared with TRBD1. V lost 3 bases and J lost 0; bases outside the gene matches: 3. Germline CDR1 reads MNHEY; CDR2 reads SMNVEV (reference sequence). CDR3 length equals 15 residues.

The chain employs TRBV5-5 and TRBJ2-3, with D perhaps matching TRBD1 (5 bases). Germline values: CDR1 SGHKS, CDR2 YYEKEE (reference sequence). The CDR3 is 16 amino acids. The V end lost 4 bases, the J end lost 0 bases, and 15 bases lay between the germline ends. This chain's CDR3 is CASSLPDSSSTDTQYF. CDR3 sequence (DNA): TGTGCCAGCAGCCTCCCCGACAGTTCTAGCACAGATACGCAGTATTTT.

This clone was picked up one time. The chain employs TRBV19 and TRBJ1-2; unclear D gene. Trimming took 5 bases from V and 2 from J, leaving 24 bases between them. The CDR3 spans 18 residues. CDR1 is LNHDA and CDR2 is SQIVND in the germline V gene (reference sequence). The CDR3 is CASSSMGTVPNKNYGYTF. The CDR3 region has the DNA TGTGCCAGTAGTTCAATGGGTACAGTACCTAACAAGAACTATGGCTACACCTTC.

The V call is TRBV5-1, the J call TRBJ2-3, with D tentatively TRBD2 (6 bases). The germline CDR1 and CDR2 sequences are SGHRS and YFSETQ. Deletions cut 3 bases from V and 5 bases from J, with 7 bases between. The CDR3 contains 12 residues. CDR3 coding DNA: TGCGCCAGCAGCTCGGGAGAAGATACGCAGTATTTT. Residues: CASSSGEDTQYF.

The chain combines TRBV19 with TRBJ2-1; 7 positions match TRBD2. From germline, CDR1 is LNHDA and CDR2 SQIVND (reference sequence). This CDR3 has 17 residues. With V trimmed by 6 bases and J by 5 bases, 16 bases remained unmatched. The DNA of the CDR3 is TGTGCCAGTAGACCCCGGGTGGGCGGGAGCTCTAACAATGAGCAGTTCTTC. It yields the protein CASRPRVGGSSNNEQFF.